A selection of T cell receptor beta chains follows, all from one sample in a study of T cell changes during pregnancy in multiple sclerosis. Data came from immunoSEQ multiplex PCR; TCRdb stores just in-frame clones and leaves some out. The table records approximately 69,000 clones, less than 95% of them present only once. Specimen: peripheral blood, collected in the third trimester of pregnancy. These receptor sequences come from a female donor with multiple sclerosis, enrolled in a pregnancy study. The conserved cysteine and the conserved F or W are not part of the CDR3 here. The listing skips clone size in some rows; elsewhere it reads once, few, many or a size class.

j_gene,v_gene,abundance,CDR3aa
TRBJ1-1,TRBV27,.,ASMSFGVSTEAF
TRBJ2-5,TRBV5-1,.,ASSGGTSGQETQY
TRBJ2-5,TRBV9,.,ASSVGGRGGETQY
TRBJ1-1,TRBV19,.,ASSAGPSSTEAF
TRBJ2-4,TRBV5-5,.,ASSLGASGGGKNIQY
TRBJ2-1,TRBV29-1,.,SVTGAYNEQF
TRBJ2-2,TRBV19,.,ASSTTSGGRGGELF
TRBJ1-2,TRBV5-1,.,ASSVAGGKDYGYT
TRBJ2-3,TRBV4-3,once,ASSRGLRDTQY
TRBJ2-2,TRBV13,.,ASSLSTGELF
TRBJ2-7,TRBV12-5,.,ASGLVQSGHEQY
TRBJ1-1,TRBV9,.,ASRTREDSAEAF
TRBJ1-1,TRBV19,.,ASSISVFGQGAPPEAF
TRBJ2-3,TRBV19,.,ASSIRLAPDTQY
TRBJ2-3,TRBV7-2,.,ASSLAGTEGTDTQY
TRBJ2-3,TRBV7-2,.,ASSFFGETDTQY
TRBJ2-1,TRBV7-3,.,ASSNQAGDEQF
TRBJ2-2,TRBV7-6,once,ASSTSGGIYTGELF
TRBJ2-7,TRBV12-5,.,ASASPPGGSYEQY
TRBJ1-2,TRBV19,.,ASSIRTGGGGTYGYT
TRBJ1-2,TRBV27,.,ASGRQGAQGGYT
TRBJ1-1,TRBV5-4,.,ASSWRDRENTEAF
TRBJ2-5,TRBV2,.,ASSVLVQETQY
TRBJ2-1,TRBV7-9,.,ASTHQPGEWSYNEQF
TRBJ2-5,TRBV7-2,.,ASSLGHRSVETQY
TRBJ1-1,TRBV30,.,AWTPVGTEAF
TRBJ2-7,TRBV19,.,ASSFGGPEQY
TRBJ1-1,TRBV27,.,ASGQGQLNTEAF
TRBJ2-1,TRBV18,.,ASSPTGGAMYEQF
TRBJ2-7,TRBV5-1,.,ASSWMRDEQY
TRBJ1-1,TRBV5-1,once,ASSFDAQGGTEAF
TRBJ1-2,TRBV25-1,.,ASSEGGVRGYGYT